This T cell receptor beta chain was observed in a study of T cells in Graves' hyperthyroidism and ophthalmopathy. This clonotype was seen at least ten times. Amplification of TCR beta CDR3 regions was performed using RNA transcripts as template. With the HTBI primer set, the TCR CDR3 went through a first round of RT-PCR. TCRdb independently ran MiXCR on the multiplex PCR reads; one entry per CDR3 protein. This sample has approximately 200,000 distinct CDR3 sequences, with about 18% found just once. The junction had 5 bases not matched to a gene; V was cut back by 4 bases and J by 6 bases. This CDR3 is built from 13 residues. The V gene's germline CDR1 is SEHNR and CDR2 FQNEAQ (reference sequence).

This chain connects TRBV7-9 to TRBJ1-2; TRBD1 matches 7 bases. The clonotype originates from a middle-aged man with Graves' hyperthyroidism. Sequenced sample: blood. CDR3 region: CASSSWQGDGYTF. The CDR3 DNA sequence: TGTGCCAGCAGCTCGTGGCAGGGGGATGGCTACACCTTC. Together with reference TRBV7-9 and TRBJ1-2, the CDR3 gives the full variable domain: DTGVSQNPRHKITKRGQNVTFRCDPISEHNRLYWYRQTLGQGPEFLTYFQNEAQLEKSRLLSDRFSAERPKGSFSTLEIQRTEQGDSAMYLCASSSWQGDGYTFGSGTRLTVV.